This entry is about one TCR beta chain. What it binds is not known. The sample contains more than one DNA sequence encoding this CDR3. Sequencing was at deep level. Data came from immunoSEQ multiplex PCR; TCRdb stores just in-frame clones and leaves some out. The sample gives roughly 1,800,000 clones, just under 95% of which show up once; approximately 1.2% is in the top ten. The data are from a study of shared clonotypes between healthy human individuals. The study, taken as a whole, reports: Clonotype sharing across donors was expected to vary with sequencing depth.

Naive CD8 cells lacked CD45RO and underwent positive selection for CCR7, leaving out terminally differentiated effector memory CD45RA+ cells. Per germline, CDR1 SGHRS and CDR2 YFSETQ. The CDR3 sequence is 15 residues long. Losses at the gene ends were 4 bases for V and 0 bases for J; bases not matched to a gene: 6. This TCR came from a man younger than 30 in good health. The rearrangement uses TRBV5-1 and TRBJ2-7; 8 bases are a match to TRBD1. What was sequenced was naive CD8+ T cells sorted from blood. This CDR3 reads CASSPGQGFSYEQYF. CDR3 bases: TGCGCCAGCAGCCCTGGACAGGGTTTCTCCTACGAGCAGTACTTC.